This T cell receptor beta chain was retrieved from a study of PD-1 blockade in classical Hodgkin lymphoma. Study-level points and caveats: Those achieving complete response showed baseline diversity like newly diagnosed patients. Causes of the repertoire differences remain undefined, possibly disease activity or prior therapy.

Sequencing used immunoSEQ multiplex PCR; TCRdb keeps in-frame clones, though not all of them. The sample records about 9,700 clones, around 74% being singletons. Trimming removed 1 base from V and 9 bases from J; junction bases left unmatched: 3. The CDR3 is made up of 15 amino acids. Germline lookup yields CDR1 SGHDN and CDR2 FVKESK. Regarding time point: cycle 4 day 1 (C4D1), after more than 5 weeks of nivolumab. All patients experienced relapse after autologous stem cell transplantation, and brentuximab vedotin exposure was variable. Magnetic negative selection purified CD4+ T cells from thawed PBMCs. As for this clone: The antigen remains unidentified.

The chain joins TRBV14 to TRBJ1-6; 10 nucleotides align to TRBD1. The TCR sequence derives from a human donor with classical Hodgkin lymphoma. The sequences come from CD4+ T cells from blood, collected before the fourth cycle of nivolumab. CDR3 loop: CASSQVRQGASPLHF. Here the CDR3 DNA reads TGTGCCAGCAGCCAAGTAAGACAGGGGGCTTCACCCCTCCACTTT.